The entry below describes one T cell receptor (beta chain). Only a few counts were recorded for this clonotype. It has no known antigen specificity. Base-call qualities are not available, and no considerably larger clone is one nucleotide away. Sequencing took place on an Illumina MiSeq. The public reads were quality trimmed at Q25 with fastp and then assembled into clones with MiXCR by TCRdb, keeping productive beta chains. Entries are consolidated by CDR3 protein sequence, retaining the most common genes and DNA. In all, the sample holds approximately 97,000 distinct CDR3 sequences, and roughly a third of those were seen once. Jointly, the top ten make up about 2.4% of the sample. The entry originates in a study of type 1 regulatory T cells (dated by TCRdb to about 2021). The study in broad terms: An in vitro protocol by which a Tr1-enriched, alloantigen-specific CD4 T cell product named T-allo10 was generated was characterized in the study. T-allo10 was under clinical evaluation in patients with hematological malignancies receiving allogeneic hematopoietic stem cell transplantation.

The sample comprised CD4+ T cells, either the whole sample or a sorted fraction (not recorded which). This clonotype was sampled from a human donor in good health.

The base sequence is TGTGCCAGCAGCCCAATAACAGGGACGCCGTTGATCGAGCAGTACTTC. Its protein reads: CASSPITGTPLIEQYF. Recombination connected TRBV5-5 to TRBJ2-7, with TRBD1 tentatively as D gene (6 bases match). The germline V gene (reference sequence) specifies SGHKS as CDR1 and YYEKEE as CDR2. The CDR3 contains 16 residues, cysteine and phenylalanine counted. Kept here is only the CDR3 DNA, which spans 48 bases and is read in frame from base 1. V lost 4 bases and J lost 6 bases; the stretch between them is 23 bases long.